Sequencing of this TCR beta chain was carried out in a study of blood T cell repertoires in COVID-19. Data came from immunoSEQ multiplex PCR; TCRdb stores just in-frame clones and leaves some out. The sample contains 85,000 to 90,000 clones, approximately 85% of which appear only once. The CDR3 has 12 amino acids. V was trimmed by 4 bases and J by 3 bases, leaving 4 bases between them. The germline V gene has CDR1 MNHNY and CDR2 SVGAGI (reference sequence). Sequencing was carried out using peripheral blood. The clonotype comes from a human donor in a cohort sampled during active COVID-19. The V call is TRBV6-6, the J call TRBJ1-5; no reliable D call. The CDR3 here is CASSFLNQPQHF. The CDR3 coding sequence is TGTGCCAGCAGTTTCCTCAATCAGCCCCAGCATTTT.